One T cell receptor beta chain is described in this entry. The source of the sample is a study of blood T cell repertoires in COVID-19. About the research overall: Acute-phase and convalescent COVID-19 samples originated in the United States, Italy and Spain. PBMCs, B-cell-depleted T cells, or T cells provided the cDNA or gDNA that made up the material.

V was clipped by 0 bases and J by 7 bases, with 12 bases between them. CDR1 and CDR2 from the germline V gene are SNHLY and FYNNEI. CDR3 size: 15 residues. How the authors handled the data: Amplified reference gene primers provided the basis for estimating nucleated cell counts. Repertoires were generated with immunoSEQ multiplex PCR, while TCRdb's copy carries only in-frame clones and drops some. That table furnishes V, J and clone size, whereas the DNA furnished D and trimming. The sample has approximately 220,000 clones, about 80% seen once. This TCR derives from a woman aged 55-70 years with acute or convalescent COVID-19. The J gene is TRBJ1-4, the V gene TRBV2, with D maybe TRBD1 (5 bases). Sequencing was carried out using peripheral blood. CDR3 DNA: TGTGCCAGCAGTGAAGCGCGGGGGTGGTTTGAAAAACTGTTTTTT. It encodes CASSEARGWFEKLFF.